This TCR beta chain was captured by sequencing in a study of T cells in lung cancer brain metastases. The method was immunoSEQ multiplex PCR; TCRdb's version includes in-frame clones alone and lacks a portion of them. The table shows about 4,800 clones, with around 90% occurring only once. On this clone: In the same sample, other DNA sequences code for this CDR3.

The source is a woman aged 50 to 65 with non-small cell lung cancer. Material for sequencing was tumor tissue from the primary lung tumor.

As DNA, the CDR3 is TGTGCCAGCAGCAAAAGCAACAGGGGGGAGAGTGGCTACACCTTC. Amino acids: CASSKSNRGESGYTF. This sequence joins TRBV21-1 and TRBJ1-2; the table's D call, TRBD1, was not checked against the DNA. TRBV21-1 is tagged as a pseudogene. The CDR3 has 15 residues.